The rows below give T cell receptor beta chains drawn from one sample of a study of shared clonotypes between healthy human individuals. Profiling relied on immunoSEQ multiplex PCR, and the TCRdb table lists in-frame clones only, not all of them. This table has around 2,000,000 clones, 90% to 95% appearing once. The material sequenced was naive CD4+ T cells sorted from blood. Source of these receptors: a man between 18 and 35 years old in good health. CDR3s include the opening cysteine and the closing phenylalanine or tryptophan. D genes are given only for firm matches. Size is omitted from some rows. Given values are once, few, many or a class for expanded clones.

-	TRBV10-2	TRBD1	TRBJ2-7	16	CASSGTGKSLSYEQYF	TGCGCCAGCAGTGGGACAGGGAAGTCCCTCTCCTACGAGCAGTACTTC
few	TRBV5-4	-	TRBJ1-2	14	CASSLDGANYGYTF	TGTGCCAGCAGCTTGGACGGAGCTAACTATGGCTACACCTTC
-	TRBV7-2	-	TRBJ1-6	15	CASSPGILFNSPLHF	TGTGCCAGCAGCCCCGGGATCTTGTTTAATTCACCCCTCCACTTT
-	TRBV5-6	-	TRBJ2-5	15	CASSLYGGTQETQYF	TGTGCCAGCAGCTTGTATGGGGGGACCCAAGAGACCCAGTACTTC
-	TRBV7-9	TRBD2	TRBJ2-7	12	CATGGGSYEQYF	TGTGCCACGGGGGGAGGGTCCTACGAGCAGTACTTC
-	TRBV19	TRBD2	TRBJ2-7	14	CASSREGVVDEQYF	TGTGCCAGTAGTAGGGAGGGAGTTGTCGACGAGCAGTACTTC
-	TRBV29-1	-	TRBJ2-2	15	CSVEKGQTNTGELFF	TGCAGCGTTGAAAAGGGACAAACGAACACCGGGGAGCTGTTTTTT
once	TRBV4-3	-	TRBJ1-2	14	CASSPDTSLGGYTF	TGCGCCAGCAGCCCCGACACCAGTCTTGGTGGCTACACCTTC
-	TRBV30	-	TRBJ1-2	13	CAWSVQALRGYTF	TGTGCCTGGAGTGTTCAGGCCCTCCGAGGCTACACCTTC
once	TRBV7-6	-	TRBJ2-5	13	CASSSRFGETQYF	TGTGCCAGCAGCTCACGGTTCGGGGAGACCCAGTACTTC
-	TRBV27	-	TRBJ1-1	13	CASSLVRETEAFF	TGTGCCAGCAGTTTAGTCCGAGAGACTGAAGCTTTCTTT
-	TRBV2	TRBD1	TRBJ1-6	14	CATPVGQGNSPLHF	TGTGCCACCCCGGTGGGACAGGGGAATTCACCCCTCCACTTT
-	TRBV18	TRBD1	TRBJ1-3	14	CASSPGTGGNTIYF	TGTGCCAGCTCACCAGGGACAGGTGGAAACACCATATATTTT
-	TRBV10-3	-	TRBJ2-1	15	CAIRETGSSYNEQFF	TGTGCCATCAGAGAAACTGGGAGCTCCTACAATGAGCAGTTCTTC
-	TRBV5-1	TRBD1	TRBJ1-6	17	CASSLGQGSSYNSPLHF	TGCGCCAGCAGCTTGGGACAGGGGAGCTCCTATAATTCACCCCTCCACTTT
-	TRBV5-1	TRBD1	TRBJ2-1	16	CASSLRPQQGENEQFF	TGCGCCAGCAGCCTGAGGCCCCAACAGGGGGAGAATGAGCAGTTCTTC
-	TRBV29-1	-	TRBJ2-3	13	CSVVTYFQDTQYF	TGCAGCGTTGTAACATATTTCCAAGATACGCAGTATTTT
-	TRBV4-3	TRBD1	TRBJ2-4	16	CASSRGQFLAKNIQYF	TGCGCCAGCAGCAGGGGACAGTTCCTAGCCAAAAACATTCAGTACTTC
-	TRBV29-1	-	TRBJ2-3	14	CSVSAGAGSDTQYF	TGCAGCGTTTCAGCCGGGGCCGGGTCGGATACGCAGTATTTT
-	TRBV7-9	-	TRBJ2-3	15	CASSLLGTYSDTQYF	TGTGCCAGCAGCTTATTGGGGACGTACTCAGATACGCAGTATTTT
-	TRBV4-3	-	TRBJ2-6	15	CASSRGFSGANVLTF	TGCGCCAGCAGCCGAGGGTTCTCTGGGGCCAACGTCCTGACTTTC
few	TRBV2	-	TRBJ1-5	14	CASRLSLGDQPQHF	TGTGCCAGTCGACTCTCTCTAGGCGATCAGCCCCAGCATTTT
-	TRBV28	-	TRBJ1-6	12	CASSFRNSPLHF	TGTGCCAGCAGTTTCAGGAATTCACCCCTCCACTTT
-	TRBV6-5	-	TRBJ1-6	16	CASSYSKSSYNSPLHF	TGTGCCAGCAGTTACTCGAAAAGTTCCTATAATTCACCCCTCCACTTT
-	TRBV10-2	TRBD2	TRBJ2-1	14	CASSLAGGPIEQFF	TGCGCCAGCAGCCTAGCGGGAGGGCCGATTGAGCAGTTCTTC